These 2 T cell receptor beta chains share one sample of origin, sequenced in a study of CD8 T cells in Susac syndrome. Random hexamers served to reverse transcribe roughly 0.5 to 1 ug RNA. From the immunoSEQ multiplex PCR reads, TCRdb called clonotypes with MiXCR, one entry per CDR3 protein. The sample consists of tens of thousands of distinct CDR3 sequences, about 95% of them appearing once. The sample comprised CD8+ T cells from PBMCs. The receptors come from a human donor with multiple sclerosis.

This chain connects TRBV29-1 to TRBJ1-3; D is unresolved. Germline V gives CDR1 SQVTM, CDR2 ANQGSEA. V dropped 7 bases and J dropped 3 bases, with 10 bases sitting between them. The CDR3 is 12 amino acids. CDR3 loop: CSARGDGNTIYF. The CDR3 nucleotides are TGCAGCGCCCGGGGAGATGGAAACACCATATATTTT.

The V and J genes are TRBV19 and TRBJ2-7, with unresolved D. V lost 5 bases, J lost 3 bases, and 14 bases lay in between. Looked up from germline, CDR1 is LNHDA and CDR2 is SQIVND (reference sequence). The CDR3 has 14 amino acids. The DNA for the CDR3 is TGTGCCAGTAGTCCCTTGGGGATAGGCTACGAGCAGTACTTC. Amino acids: CASSPLGIGYEQYF.